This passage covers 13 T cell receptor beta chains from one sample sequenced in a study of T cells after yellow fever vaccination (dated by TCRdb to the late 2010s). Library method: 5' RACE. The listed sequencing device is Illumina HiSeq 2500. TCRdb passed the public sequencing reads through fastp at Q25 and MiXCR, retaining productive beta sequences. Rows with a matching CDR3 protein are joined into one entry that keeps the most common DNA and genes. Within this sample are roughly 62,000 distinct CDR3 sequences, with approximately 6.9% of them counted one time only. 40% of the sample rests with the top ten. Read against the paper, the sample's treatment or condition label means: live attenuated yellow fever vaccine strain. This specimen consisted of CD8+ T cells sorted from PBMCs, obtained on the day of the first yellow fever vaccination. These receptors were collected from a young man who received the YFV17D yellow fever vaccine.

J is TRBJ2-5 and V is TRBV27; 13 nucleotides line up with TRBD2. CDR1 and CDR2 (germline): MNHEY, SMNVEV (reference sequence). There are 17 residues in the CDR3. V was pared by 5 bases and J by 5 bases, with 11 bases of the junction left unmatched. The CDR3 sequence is CASSGEPGLAGRETQYF. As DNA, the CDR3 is TGTGCCAGCAGTGGTGAACCGGGACTAGCGGGGCGGGAGACCCAGTACTTC.

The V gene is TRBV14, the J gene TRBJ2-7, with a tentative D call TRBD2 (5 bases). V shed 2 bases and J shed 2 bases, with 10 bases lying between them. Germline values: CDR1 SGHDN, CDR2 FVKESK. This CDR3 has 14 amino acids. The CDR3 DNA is TGTGCCAGCAGCCAACGGGGTAGGGCCTACGAGCAGTACTTC. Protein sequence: CASSQRGRAYEQYF.

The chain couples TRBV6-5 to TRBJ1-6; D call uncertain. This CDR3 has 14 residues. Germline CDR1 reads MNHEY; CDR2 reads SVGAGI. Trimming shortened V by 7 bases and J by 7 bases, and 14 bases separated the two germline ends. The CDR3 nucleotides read TGTGCCAGCACCGGACGGCTAGCCAATTCACCCCTCCACTTT. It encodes CASTGRLANSPLHF.

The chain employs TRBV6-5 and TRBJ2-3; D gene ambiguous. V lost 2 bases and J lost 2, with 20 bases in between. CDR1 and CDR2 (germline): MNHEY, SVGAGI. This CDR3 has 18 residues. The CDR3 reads CASSYAAATPPSTDTQYF. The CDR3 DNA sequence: TGTGCCAGCAGTTACGCGGCCGCGACTCCCCCCTCCACAGATACGCAGTATTTT.

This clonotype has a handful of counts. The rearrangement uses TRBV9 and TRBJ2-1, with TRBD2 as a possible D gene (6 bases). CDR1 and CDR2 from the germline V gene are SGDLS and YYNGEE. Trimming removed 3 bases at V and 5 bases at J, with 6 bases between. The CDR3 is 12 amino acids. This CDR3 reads CASSGTNNEQFF. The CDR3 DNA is TGTGCCAGCAGCGGGACTAACAATGAGCAGTTCTTC.

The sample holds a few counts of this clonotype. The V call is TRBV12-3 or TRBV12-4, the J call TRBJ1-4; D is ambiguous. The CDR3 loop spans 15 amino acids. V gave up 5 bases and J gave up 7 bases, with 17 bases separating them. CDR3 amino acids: CASSLTGVRGEKLFF. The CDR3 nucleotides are TGTGCCAGCAGTCTAACCGGGGTCCGGGGTGAAAAACTGTTTTTT.

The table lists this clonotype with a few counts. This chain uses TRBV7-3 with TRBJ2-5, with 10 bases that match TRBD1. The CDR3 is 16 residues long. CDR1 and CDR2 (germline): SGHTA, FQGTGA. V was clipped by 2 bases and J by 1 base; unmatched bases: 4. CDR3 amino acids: CASSLSGQGGQETQYF. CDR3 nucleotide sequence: TGTGCCAGCAGCTTATCAGGACAGGGGGGCCAAGAGACCCAGTACTTC.

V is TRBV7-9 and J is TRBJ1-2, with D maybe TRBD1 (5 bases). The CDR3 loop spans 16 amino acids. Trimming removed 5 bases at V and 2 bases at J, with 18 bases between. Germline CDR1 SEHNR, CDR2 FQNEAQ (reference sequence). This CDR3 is CASSQGPRQLNYGYTF. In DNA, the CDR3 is TGTGCCAGCAGCCAGGGACCCCGTCAACTCAACTATGGCTACACCTTC. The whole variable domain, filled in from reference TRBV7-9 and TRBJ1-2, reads DTGVSQNPRHKITKRGQNVTFRCDPISEHNRLYWYRQTLGQGPEFLTYFQNEAQLEKSRLLSDRFSAERPKGSFSTLEIQRTEQGDSAMYLCASSQGPRQLNYGYTFGSGTRLTVV.

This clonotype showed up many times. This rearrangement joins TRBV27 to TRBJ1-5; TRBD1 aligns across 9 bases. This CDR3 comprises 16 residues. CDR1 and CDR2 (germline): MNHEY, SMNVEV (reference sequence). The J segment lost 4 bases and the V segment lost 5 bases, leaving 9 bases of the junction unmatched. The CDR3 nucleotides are TGTGCCAGCAGTCATCACACAGGGGGCGCAAATCAGCCCCAGCATTTT. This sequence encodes CASSHHTGGANQPQHF.

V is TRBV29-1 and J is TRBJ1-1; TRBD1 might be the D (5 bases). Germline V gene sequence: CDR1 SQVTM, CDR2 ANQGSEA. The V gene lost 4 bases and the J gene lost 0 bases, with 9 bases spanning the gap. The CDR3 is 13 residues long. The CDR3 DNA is TGCAGCGTTGGGGCAGGGTTGAACACTGAAGCTTTCTTT. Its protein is CSVGAGLNTEAFF.

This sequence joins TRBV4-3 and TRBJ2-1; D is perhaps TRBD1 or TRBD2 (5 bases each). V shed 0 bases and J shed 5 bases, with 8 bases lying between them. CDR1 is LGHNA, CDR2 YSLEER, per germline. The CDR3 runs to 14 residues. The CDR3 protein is CASSQDRGDNEQFF. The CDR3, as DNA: TGCGCCAGCAGCCAAGATAGAGGGGACAATGAGCAGTTCTTC.

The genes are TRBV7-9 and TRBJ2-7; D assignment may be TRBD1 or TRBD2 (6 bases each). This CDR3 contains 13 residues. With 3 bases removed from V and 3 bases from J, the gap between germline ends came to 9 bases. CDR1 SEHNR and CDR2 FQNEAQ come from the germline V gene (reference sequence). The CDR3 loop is CASSFRGLYEQYF. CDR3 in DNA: TGTGCCAGCAGCTTCCGGGGGCTCTACGAGCAGTACTTC.

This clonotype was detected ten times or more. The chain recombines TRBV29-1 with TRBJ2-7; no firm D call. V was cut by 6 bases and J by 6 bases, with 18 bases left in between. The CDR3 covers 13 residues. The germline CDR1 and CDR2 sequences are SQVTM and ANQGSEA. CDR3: CSVSTGSWPEQYF. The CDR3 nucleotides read TGCAGCGTCTCTACGGGTAGTTGGCCCGAGCAGTACTTC.